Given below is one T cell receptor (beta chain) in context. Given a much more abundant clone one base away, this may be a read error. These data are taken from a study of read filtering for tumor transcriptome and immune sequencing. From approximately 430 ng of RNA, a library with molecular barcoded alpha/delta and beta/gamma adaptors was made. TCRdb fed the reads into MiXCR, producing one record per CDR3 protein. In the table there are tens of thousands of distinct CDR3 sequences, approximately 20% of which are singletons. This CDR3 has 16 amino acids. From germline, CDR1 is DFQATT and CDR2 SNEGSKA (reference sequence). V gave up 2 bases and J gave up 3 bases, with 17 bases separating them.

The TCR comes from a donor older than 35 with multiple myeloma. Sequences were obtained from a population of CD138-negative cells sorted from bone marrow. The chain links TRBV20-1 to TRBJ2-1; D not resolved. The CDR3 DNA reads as TGCAGTGCTAGACCTTCCGAGGCGTCCAACTACAATGAGCAGTTCTTC. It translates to CSARPSEASNYNEQFF.